This is a list of T cell receptor beta chains from one sample in a study of T cell responses to AZD1222 COVID-19 vaccine. Sequencing was performed with immunoSEQ multiplex PCR; in TCRdb, only in-frame clones are kept and a portion is missing. There are about 110,000 clones in the sample; 89% occur only once, and 6% to 7% lies in the top ten. Source: peripheral blood, taken on day 0 of AZD1222 vaccination. These receptors came from an adult in good health. CDR3s include the opening cysteine and the closing phenylalanine or tryptophan. The order of the fields is D gene, J gene, V gene, clone size, CDR3 DNA, CDR3 protein. A D gene is named only where the DNA matches it firmly. Rows give clone size only sometimes, using once, few, many, or a class for an expanded clone.

d_call: .
j_call: TRBJ2-1
v_call: TRBV2
clone_size: .
cdr3_nt: TGTGCCAGCCTGAAAGGAAGCTCCTACAATGAGCAGTTCTTC
cdr3_aa: CASLKGSSYNEQFF

d_call: .
j_call: TRBJ2-1
v_call: TRBV14
clone_size: .
cdr3_nt: TGTGCCAGCAGCCAAGTTAAAGGCAGTATGTCCGGGACTCCGCTCAACAGTGAGCAGTTCTTC
cdr3_aa: CASSQVKGSMSGTPLNSEQFF

d_call: .
j_call: TRBJ2-3
v_call: TRBV7-8
clone_size: .
cdr3_nt: TGTGCCAGCAGCTTGTCCACAGGGAACGCAGATACGCAGTATTTT
cdr3_aa: CASSLSTGNADTQYF

d_call: TRBD1
j_call: TRBJ2-7
v_call: TRBV6-5
clone_size: .
cdr3_nt: TGTGCCAGCGTTAGTGACAGGGGGTACAACGAGCAGTACTTC
cdr3_aa: CASVSDRGYNEQYF

d_call: .
j_call: TRBJ2-3
v_call: TRBV1
clone_size: .
cdr3_nt: TGCACCAGCAGCCAAGGACTAGTGGTCCAGGATACGCAGTATTTT
cdr3_aa: CTSSQGLVVQDTQYF

d_call: TRBD1
j_call: TRBJ1-1
v_call: TRBV11-2
clone_size: .
cdr3_nt: TGTGCCAGCAGCGTTACAGGGGTCACTGAAGCTTTCTTT
cdr3_aa: CASSVTGVTEAFF

d_call: TRBD1
j_call: TRBJ2-5
v_call: TRBV19
clone_size: .
cdr3_nt: TGTGCCAGTAGTACTCCGGGACAGGGGAAAACTTGGGGGACCCAGTACTTC
cdr3_aa: CASSTPGQGKTWGTQYF

d_call: .
j_call: TRBJ1-2
v_call: TRBV3-1/TRBV3-2
clone_size: .
cdr3_nt: TGTGCCAGCAGCCCACGAAGGGACATTAGTGGCTACACCTTC
cdr3_aa: CASSPRRDISGYTF

d_call: .
j_call: TRBJ2-3
v_call: TRBV4-1
clone_size: .
cdr3_nt: TGCGCCAGCAGTCCGTTAGCTGCTAGCACAGATACGCAGTATTTT
cdr3_aa: CASSPLAASTDTQYF

d_call: TRBD1
j_call: TRBJ1-1
v_call: TRBV19
clone_size: .
cdr3_nt: TGTGCCAGTAGTGTCCAGGGGGGACAATGGAAATCTTTCTTT
cdr3_aa: CASSVQGGQWKSFF

d_call: TRBD2
j_call: TRBJ2-1
v_call: TRBV30
clone_size: .
cdr3_nt: TGTGCCTGGAGCCTTTGGACTAGCGGGAGGGGGAATGAGCAGTTCTTC
cdr3_aa: CAWSLWTSGRGNEQFF

d_call: TRBD2
j_call: TRBJ2-3
v_call: TRBV7-3
clone_size: .
cdr3_nt: TGTGCCAGCAGCGTAAAGCGGGGGGGTACAGATACGCAGTATTTT
cdr3_aa: CASSVKRGGTDTQYF

d_call: .
j_call: TRBJ1-5
v_call: TRBV7-2
clone_size: once
cdr3_nt: TGTGCCAGCAGCTTTTTCAGGTTTGACCAGCCCCAGCATTTT
cdr3_aa: CASSFFRFDQPQHF

d_call: .
j_call: TRBJ2-3
v_call: TRBV3-1/TRBV3-2
clone_size: few
cdr3_nt: TGTGCCAGCAGCCAAGCCATTCTATCCAGATATGGGGGAATCGACCAAAATACGCAGTATTTT
cdr3_aa: CASSQAILSRYGGIDQNTQYF

d_call: .
j_call: TRBJ1-1
v_call: TRBV7-3
clone_size: .
cdr3_nt: TGTGCCAGCAGCCTGACATCTGTTACTGAAGCTTTCTTT
cdr3_aa: CASSLTSVTEAFF

d_call: TRBD1
j_call: TRBJ1-5
v_call: TRBV7-3
clone_size: .
cdr3_nt: TGTGCCAGCAGCTGGACAGGGGGACAGCCCCAGCATTTT
cdr3_aa: CASSWTGGQPQHF

d_call: .
j_call: TRBJ2-3
v_call: TRBV3-1/TRBV3-2
clone_size: .
cdr3_nt: TGTGCCAGCAGCCAGGACATTTACACAGATACGCAGTATTTT
cdr3_aa: CASSQDIYTDTQYF

d_call: TRBD1
j_call: TRBJ1-1
v_call: TRBV12-5
clone_size: .
cdr3_nt: TGTGCTAGTGGACGGGACAGGGGCTACACTGAAGCTTTCTTT
cdr3_aa: CASGRDRGYTEAFF

d_call: TRBD2
j_call: TRBJ2-5
v_call: TRBV7-9
clone_size: .
cdr3_nt: TGTGCCAGCAGCCTGTGGACTAGCGGGAGTGGTCAGGGAGAGACCCAGTACTTC
cdr3_aa: CASSLWTSGSGQGETQYF

d_call: .
j_call: TRBJ2-2
v_call: TRBV18
clone_size: .
cdr3_nt: TGTGCCAGCTCACCACCGACGTACACCGGGGAGCTGTTTTTT
cdr3_aa: CASSPPTYTGELFF

d_call: .
j_call: TRBJ2-1
v_call: TRBV7-3
clone_size: .
cdr3_nt: TGTGCCAGCAGCCAGCAACCAGGACAGCCCTTAAGCTCCTACAATGAGCAGTTCTTC
cdr3_aa: CASSQQPGQPLSSYNEQFF

d_call: .
j_call: TRBJ1-4
v_call: TRBV5-6
clone_size: .
cdr3_nt: TGTGCCAGCAGCTCTACGGGGCTTGCCCATGAAAAACTGTTTTTT
cdr3_aa: CASSSTGLAHEKLFF

d_call: .
j_call: TRBJ1-1
v_call: TRBV29-1
clone_size: once
cdr3_nt: TGCAGCGTTCAACAGAGCATGAACACTGAAGCTTTCTTT
cdr3_aa: CSVQQSMNTEAFF

d_call: .
j_call: TRBJ1-1
v_call: TRBV2
clone_size: .
cdr3_nt: TGTGCCAGCAATCGAGAGGCCTCCAACACTGAAGCTTTCTTT
cdr3_aa: CASNREASNTEAFF